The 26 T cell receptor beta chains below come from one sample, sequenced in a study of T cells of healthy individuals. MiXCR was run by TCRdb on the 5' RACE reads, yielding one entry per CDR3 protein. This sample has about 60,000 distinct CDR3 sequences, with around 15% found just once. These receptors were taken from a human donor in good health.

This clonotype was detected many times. The CDR3 region has the DNA TGTGCCAGCAGCTTAAGTCCAGGGGAAAAACTGTTTTTT. Translation gives CASSLSPGEKLFF. V usage is TRBV11-2 and J usage is TRBJ1-4; D is perhaps TRBD1 (5 bases). Germline assignment: CDR1 SGHAT and CDR2 FQNNGV. There are 13 residues in the CDR3. The V end was cut by 2 bases, the J end by 8 bases, with 9 bases between.

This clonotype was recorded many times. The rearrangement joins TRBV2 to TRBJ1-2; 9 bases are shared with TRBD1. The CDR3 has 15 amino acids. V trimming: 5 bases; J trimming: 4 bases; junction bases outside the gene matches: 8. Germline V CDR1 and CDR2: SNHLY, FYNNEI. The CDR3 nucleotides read TGTGCCAGCAGTCCCGGACAGGGGCGTGGCTATGGCTACACCTTC. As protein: CASSPGQGRGYGYTF.

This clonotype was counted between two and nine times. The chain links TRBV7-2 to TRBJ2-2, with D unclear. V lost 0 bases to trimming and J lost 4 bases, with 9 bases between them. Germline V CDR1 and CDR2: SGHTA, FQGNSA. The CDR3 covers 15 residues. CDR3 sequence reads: CASSLAAGRTGELFF. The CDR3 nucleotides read TGTGCCAGCAGCTTAGCGGCCGGCCGCACCGGGGAGCTGTTTTTT.

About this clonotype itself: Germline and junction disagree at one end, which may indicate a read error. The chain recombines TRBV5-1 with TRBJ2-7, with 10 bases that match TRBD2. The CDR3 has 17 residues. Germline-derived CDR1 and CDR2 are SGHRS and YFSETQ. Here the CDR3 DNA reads TGCGCCAGTAGCTCGGAGCCGACCGGGACTAGCGAGGGAAAGCAGTACTTC. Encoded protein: CASSSEPTGTSEGKQYF.

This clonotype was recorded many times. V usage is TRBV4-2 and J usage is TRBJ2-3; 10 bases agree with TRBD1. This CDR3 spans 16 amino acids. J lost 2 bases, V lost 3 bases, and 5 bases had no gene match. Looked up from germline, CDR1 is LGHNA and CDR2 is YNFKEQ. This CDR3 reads CASSQLDRGATDTQYF. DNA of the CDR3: TGTGCCAGCAGCCAGCTGGACAGGGGGGCCACAGATACGCAGTATTTT.

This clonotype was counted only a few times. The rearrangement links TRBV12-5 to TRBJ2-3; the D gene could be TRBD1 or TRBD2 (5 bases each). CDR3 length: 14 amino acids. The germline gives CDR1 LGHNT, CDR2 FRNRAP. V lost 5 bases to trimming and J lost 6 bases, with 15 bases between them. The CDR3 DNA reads TGTGCTAGTGGTAGGGACCGGGGATTGGATACGCAGTATTTT. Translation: CASGRDRGLDTQYF.

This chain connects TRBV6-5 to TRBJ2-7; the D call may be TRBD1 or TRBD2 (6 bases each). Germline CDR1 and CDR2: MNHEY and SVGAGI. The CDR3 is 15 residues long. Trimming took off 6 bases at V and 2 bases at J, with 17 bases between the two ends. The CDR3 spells CASSRRKGGPYEQYF. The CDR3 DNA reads TGTGCCAGCAGCCGACGGAAAGGGGGGCCCTACGAGCAGTACTTC.

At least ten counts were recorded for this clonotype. CDR3 in amino acids: CASSLIHGGAYNEQFF. CDR3 coding DNA: TGTGCCAGCAGCTTAATCCACGGGGGGGCGTACAATGAGCAGTTCTTC. V gene TRBV11-1 combines with J gene TRBJ2-1; TRBD2 agrees at 8 bases. The CDR3 contains 16 residues. The V gene's germline CDR1 is SGHAT and CDR2 FQDESV (reference sequence). V gave up 2 bases and J gave up 4 bases; unmatched junction bases: 7. Full variable domain (missing parts from reference TRBV11-1 and TRBJ2-1): EAEVAQSPRYKITEKSQAVAFWCDPISGHATLYWYRQILGQGPELLVQFQDESVVDDSQLPKDRFSAERLKGVDSTLKIQPAELGDSAMYLCASSLIHGGAYNEQFFGPGTRLTVL.

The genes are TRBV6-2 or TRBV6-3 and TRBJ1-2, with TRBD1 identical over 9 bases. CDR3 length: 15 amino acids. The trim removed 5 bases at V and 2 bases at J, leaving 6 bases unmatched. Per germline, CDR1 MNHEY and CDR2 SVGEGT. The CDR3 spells CASSRETGGNYGYTF. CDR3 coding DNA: TGTGCCAGCAGTCGTGAGACAGGGGGAAACTATGGCTACACCTTC.

DNA for the CDR3: TGTGCCAGCAGCCCACAGGGAGGGGGCAATCAGCCCCAGCATTTT. It encodes CASSPQGGGNQPQHF. The chain uses TRBV9 and TRBJ1-5; D is perhaps TRBD1 (6 bases). This CDR3 has 15 residues. Germline CDR1 and CDR2: SGDLS and YYNGEE. V lost 4 bases to trimming and J lost 2 bases, with 13 bases between them.

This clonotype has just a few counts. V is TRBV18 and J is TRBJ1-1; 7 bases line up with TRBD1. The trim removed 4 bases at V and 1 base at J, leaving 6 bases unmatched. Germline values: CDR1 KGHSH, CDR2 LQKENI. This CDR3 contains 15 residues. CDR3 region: CASSQSRGGNTEAFF. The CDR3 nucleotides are TGTGCCAGCTCACAGAGCAGGGGGGGGAACACTGAAGCTTTCTTT.

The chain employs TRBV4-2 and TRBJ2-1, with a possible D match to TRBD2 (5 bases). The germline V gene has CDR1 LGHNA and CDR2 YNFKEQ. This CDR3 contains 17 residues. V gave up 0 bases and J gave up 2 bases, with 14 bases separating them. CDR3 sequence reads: CASSQDVGSATYNEQFF. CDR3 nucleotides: TGTGCCAGCAGCCAAGATGTAGGTAGCGCCACCTACAATGAGCAGTTCTTC.

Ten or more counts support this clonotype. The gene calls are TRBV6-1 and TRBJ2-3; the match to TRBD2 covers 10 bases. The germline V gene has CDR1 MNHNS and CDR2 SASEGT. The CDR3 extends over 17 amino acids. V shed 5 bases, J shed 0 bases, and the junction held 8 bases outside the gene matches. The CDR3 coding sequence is TGTGCCAGCAGTTTTGCTAGGACTAGCGGAAGCACAGATACGCAGTATTTT. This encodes CASSFARTSGSTDTQYF.

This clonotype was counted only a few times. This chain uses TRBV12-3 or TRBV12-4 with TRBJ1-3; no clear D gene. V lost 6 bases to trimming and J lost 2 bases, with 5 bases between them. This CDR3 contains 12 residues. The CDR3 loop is CASRTTGNTIYF. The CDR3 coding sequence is TGTGCCAGCAGGACCACTGGAAACACCATATATTTT.

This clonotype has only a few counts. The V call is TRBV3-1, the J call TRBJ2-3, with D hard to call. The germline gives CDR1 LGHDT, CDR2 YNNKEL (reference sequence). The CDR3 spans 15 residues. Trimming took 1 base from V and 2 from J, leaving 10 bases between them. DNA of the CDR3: TGTGCCAGCAGCCAAGGGGAAGGGCACACAGATACGCAGTATTTT. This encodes CASSQGEGHTDTQYF.

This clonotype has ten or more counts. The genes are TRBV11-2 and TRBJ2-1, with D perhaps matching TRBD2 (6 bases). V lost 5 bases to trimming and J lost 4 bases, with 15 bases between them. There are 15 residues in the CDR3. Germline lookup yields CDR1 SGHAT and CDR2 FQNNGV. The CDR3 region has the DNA TGTGCCAGCAGCCGAGGTAATAGCGGTTACAATGAGCAGTTCTTC. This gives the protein CASSRGNSGYNEQFF.

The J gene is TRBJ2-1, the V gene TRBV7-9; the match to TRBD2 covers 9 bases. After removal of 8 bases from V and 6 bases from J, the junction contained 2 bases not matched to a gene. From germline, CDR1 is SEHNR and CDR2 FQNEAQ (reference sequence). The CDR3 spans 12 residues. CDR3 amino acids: CASVTSGNEQFF. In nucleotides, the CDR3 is TGTGCCAGCGTGACTAGCGGCAATGAGCAGTTCTTC.

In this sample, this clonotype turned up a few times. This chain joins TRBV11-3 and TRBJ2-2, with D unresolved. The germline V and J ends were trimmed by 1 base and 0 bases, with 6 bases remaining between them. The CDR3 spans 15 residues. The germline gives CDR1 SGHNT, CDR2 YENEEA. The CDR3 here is CASSLGTANTGELFF. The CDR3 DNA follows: TGTGCCAGCAGCTTAGGAACTGCGAACACCGGGGAGCTGTTTTTT.

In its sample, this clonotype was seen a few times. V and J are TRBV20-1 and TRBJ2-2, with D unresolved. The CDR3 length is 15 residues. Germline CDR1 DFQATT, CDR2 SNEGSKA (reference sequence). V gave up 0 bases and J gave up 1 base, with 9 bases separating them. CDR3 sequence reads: CSARDHSRNTGELFF. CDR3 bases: TGCAGTGCTAGAGATCACTCGAGGAACACCGGGGAGCTGTTTTTT.

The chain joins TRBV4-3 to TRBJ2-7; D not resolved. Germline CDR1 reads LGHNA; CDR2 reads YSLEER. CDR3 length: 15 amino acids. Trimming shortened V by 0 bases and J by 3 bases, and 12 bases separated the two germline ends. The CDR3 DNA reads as TGCGCCAGCAGCCAAGACCCTGACATAAACTACGAGCAGTACTTC. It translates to CASSQDPDINYEQYF.

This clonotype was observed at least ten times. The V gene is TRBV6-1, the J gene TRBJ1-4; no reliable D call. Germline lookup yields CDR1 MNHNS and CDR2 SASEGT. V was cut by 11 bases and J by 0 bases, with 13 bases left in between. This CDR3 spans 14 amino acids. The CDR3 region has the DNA TGTGCCGCAAAGGGCCTTGCAACTAATGAAAAACTGTTTTTT. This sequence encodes CAAKGLATNEKLFF.

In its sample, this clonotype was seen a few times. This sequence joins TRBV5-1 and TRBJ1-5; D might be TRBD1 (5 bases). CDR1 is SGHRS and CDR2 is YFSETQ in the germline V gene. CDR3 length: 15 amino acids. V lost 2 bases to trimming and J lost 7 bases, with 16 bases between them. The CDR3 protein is CASSFSGGDSQPQHF. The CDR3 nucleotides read TGCGCCAGCAGCTTCTCTGGGGGAGATTCACAGCCCCAGCATTTT.

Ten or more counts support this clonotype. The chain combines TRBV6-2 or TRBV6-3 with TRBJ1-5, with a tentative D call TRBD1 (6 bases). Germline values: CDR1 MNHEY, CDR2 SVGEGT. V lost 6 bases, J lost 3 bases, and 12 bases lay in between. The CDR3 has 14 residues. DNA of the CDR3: TGTGCCAGCAGATCGTACAGGGACAATCAGCCCCAGCATTTT. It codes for CASRSYRDNQPQHF.

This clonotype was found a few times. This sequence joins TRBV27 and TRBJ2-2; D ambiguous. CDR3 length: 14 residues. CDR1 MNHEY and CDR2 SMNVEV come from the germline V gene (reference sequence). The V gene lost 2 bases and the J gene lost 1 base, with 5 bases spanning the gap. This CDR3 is CASSLDGNTGELFF. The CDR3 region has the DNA TGTGCCAGCAGTTTAGACGGGAACACCGGGGAGCTGTTTTTT.

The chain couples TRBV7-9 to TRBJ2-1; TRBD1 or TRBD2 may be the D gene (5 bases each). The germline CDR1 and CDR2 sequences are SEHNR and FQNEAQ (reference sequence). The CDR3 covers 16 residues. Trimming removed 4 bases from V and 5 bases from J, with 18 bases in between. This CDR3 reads CASSSRLGTDHNEQFF. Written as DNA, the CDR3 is TGTGCCAGCAGCTCCCGCCTCGGGACGGATCACAATGAGCAGTTCTTC.

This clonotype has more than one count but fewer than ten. The CDR3 reads CASSTPGTPSTDTQYF. Here the CDR3 DNA reads TGTGCCAGCAGCACGCCCGGGACACCGAGCACAGATACGCAGTATTTT. The V and J genes are TRBV9 and TRBJ2-3; tentatively, D is TRBD1 (6 bases). V gave up 4 bases and J gave up 0 bases, with 15 bases separating them. The CDR3 extends over 16 amino acids. Germline assignment: CDR1 SGDLS and CDR2 YYNGEE.